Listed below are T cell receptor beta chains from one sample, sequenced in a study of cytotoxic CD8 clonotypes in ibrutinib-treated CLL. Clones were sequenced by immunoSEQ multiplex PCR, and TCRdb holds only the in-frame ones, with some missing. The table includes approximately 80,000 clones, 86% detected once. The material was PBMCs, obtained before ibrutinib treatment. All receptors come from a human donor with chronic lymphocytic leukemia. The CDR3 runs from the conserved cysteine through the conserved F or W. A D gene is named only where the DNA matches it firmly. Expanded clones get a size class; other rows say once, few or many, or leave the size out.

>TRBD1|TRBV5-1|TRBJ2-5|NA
CASSFLPGGETQYF
TGCGCCAGCAGCTTCTTGCCAGGGGGAGAGACCCAGTACTTC
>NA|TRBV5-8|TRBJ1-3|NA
CASSLEGIEAGNTIYF
TGTGCCAGCAGCTTGGAGGGGATCGAGGCTGGAAACACCATATATTTT
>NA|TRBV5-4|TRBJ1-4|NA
CASSFQGSNEKLFF
TGTGCCAGCAGCTTCCAGGGGAGTAATGAAAAACTGTTTTTT
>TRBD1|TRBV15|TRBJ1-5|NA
CATSRDFSFNPGQFNQPQHF
TGTGCCACCAGCAGAGATTTTTCGTTTAATCCGGGACAGTTCAATCAGCCCCAGCATTTT
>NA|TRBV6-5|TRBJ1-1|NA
CASKIDLGVNTEAFF
TGTGCCAGCAAGATAGATCTAGGGGTTAACACTGAAGCTTTCTTT
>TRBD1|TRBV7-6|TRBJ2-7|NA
CASRPTQGEGEQYF
TGTGCCAGCAGGCCAACACAGGGGGAAGGCGAGCAGTACTTC
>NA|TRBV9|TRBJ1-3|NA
CASSVESTEGNTIYF
TGTGCCAGCAGCGTAGAGTCGACCGAAGGAAACACCATATATTTT
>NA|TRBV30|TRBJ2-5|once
CAWGGTPQPETQYF
TGTGCCTGGGGGGGGACTCCTCAACCGGAGACCCAGTACTTC
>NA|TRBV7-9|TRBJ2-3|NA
CASSLDGHVTDTQYF
TGTGCCAGCAGCTTGGACGGACATGTCACAGATACGCAGTATTTT
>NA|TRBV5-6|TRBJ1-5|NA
CASSLVGQPQHF
TGTGCCAGCAGCTTGGTGGGTCAGCCCCAGCATTTT
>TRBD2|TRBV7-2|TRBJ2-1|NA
CASSQSLGTSGFNEQFF
TGTGCCAGCAGCCAGAGCCTCGGGACTAGCGGATTCAATGAGCAGTTCTTC
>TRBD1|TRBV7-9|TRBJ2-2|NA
CASSLGRGPTGELFF
TGTGCCAGCAGCTTAGGCAGGGGGCCTACCGGGGAGCTGTTTTTT
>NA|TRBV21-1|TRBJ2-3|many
CAISGGTGAAGRLDTQYF
TGTGCCATTTCCGGAGGGACAGGGGCGGCGGGACGCTTAGATACGCAGTATTTT
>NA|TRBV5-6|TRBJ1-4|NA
CASSEQQGLPNEKLFF
TGTGCCAGCAGCGAGCAGCAGGGGCTGCCTAATGAAAAACTGTTTTTT
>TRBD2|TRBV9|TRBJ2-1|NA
CASSVVAGLAGSYNEQFF
TGTGCCAGCAGCGTAGTAGCAGGACTAGCGGGATCCTACAATGAGCAGTTCTTC
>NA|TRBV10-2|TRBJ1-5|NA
CASMRHLDSNQPQHF
TGCGCCAGCATGAGACACCTCGATAGCAATCAGCCCCAGCATTTT
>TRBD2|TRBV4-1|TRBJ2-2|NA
CASSPTARLAGGTNTGELFF
TGCGCCAGCAGCCCCACAGCCAGACTAGCGGGGGGAACGAACACCGGGGAGCTGTTTTTT
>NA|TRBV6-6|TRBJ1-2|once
CASSYSVANYGYTF
TGTGCCAGCAGTTACTCGGTAGCTAACTATGGCTACACCTTC
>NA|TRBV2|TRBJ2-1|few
CASRGYNEQFF
TGTGCCAGCCGCGGTTATAATGAGCAGTTCTTC
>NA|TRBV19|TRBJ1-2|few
CASSIRGYTF
TGTGCCAGTAGTATTAGGGGCTACACCTTC
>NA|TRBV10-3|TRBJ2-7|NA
CAISDGVRVYEQYF
TGTGCCATCAGTGATGGGGTCAGGGTCTACGAGCAGTACTTC
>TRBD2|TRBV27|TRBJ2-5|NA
CASSYQTSGTGTQYF
TGTGCCAGCAGTTATCAGACTAGCGGGACGGGGACCCAGTACTTC
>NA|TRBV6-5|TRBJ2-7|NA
CASHRGTLIYEQYF
TGTGCCAGCCACAGAGGCACTCTCATCTACGAGCAGTACTTC
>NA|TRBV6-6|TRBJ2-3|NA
CASSSAPNTDTQYF
TGTGCCAGCAGTTCCGCCCCTAACACAGATACGCAGTATTTT
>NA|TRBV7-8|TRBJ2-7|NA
CASSLGGQNYEQYF
TGTGCCAGCAGCTTAGGAGGACAGAACTACGAGCAGTACTTC
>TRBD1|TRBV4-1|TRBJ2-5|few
CASSQEGRTGGETQYF
TGCGCCAGCAGCCAAGAAGGGAGGACAGGGGGGGAGACCCAGTACTTC
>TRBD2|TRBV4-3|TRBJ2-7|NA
CASSQTSGRGYEQYF
TGCGCCAGCAGCCAAACTAGCGGGAGAGGCTACGAGCAGTACTTC
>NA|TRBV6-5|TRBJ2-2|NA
CASSYDAPDTGELFF
TGTGCCAGCAGTTACGACGCCCCAGACACCGGGGAGCTGTTTTTT
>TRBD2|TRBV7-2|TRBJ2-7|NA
CASRTWTSGSEQYF
TGTGCCAGCAGAACCTGGACTAGCGGGAGCGAGCAGTACTTC
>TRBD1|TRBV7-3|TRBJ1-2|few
CASSLGTAYGYTF
TGTGCCAGCAGCTTAGGGACAGCCTATGGCTACACCTTC
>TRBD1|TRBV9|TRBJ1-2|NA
CASSALLGQGDYGYTF
TGTGCCAGCAGCGCGCTTTTGGGACAGGGGGACTATGGCTACACCTTC
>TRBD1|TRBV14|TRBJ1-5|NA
CASSQERFALTGTGAEQPQHF
TGTGCCAGCAGCCAAGAACGATTCGCCTTGACCGGGACAGGGGCAGAACAGCCCCAGCATTTT
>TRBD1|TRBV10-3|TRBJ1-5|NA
CAISGDRDRRNQPQHF
TGTGCCATCAGTGGAGACCGGGACAGGCGCAATCAGCCCCAGCATTTT
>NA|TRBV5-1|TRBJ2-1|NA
CASSLGGADYNEQFF
TGCGCCAGCAGCTTGGGCGGAGCGGACTACAATGAGCAGTTCTTC
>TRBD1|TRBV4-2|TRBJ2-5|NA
CASSQIAPGGSQETQYF
TGTGCCAGCAGCCAAATCGCCCCAGGGGGTAGCCAAGAGACCCAGTACTTC
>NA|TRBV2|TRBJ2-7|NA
CASRDPYGGEQYF
TGTGCCAGCAGGGACCCTTACGGGGGCGAGCAGTACTTC
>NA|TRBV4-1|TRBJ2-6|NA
CASSQVGVSGANVLTF
TGCGCCAGCAGCCAAGTAGGCGTCTCTGGGGCCAACGTCCTGACTTTC
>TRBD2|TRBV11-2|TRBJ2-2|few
CASSLDLAGAASGELFF
TGTGCCAGCAGCTTAGACTTAGCGGGAGCTGCATCCGGGGAGCTGTTTTTT
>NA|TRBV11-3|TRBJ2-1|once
CASSVRRTTTYNEQFF
TGTGCCAGCAGCGTACGGAGGACTACAACCTACAATGAGCAGTTCTTC
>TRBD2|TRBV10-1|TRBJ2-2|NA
CASSETSGSLDTGELFF
TGCGCCAGCAGTGAAACTAGCGGGAGTCTAGACACCGGGGAGCTGTTTTTT